This T cell receptor (beta chain) came from a study of blood T cells in healthy people across ages. Study-wide points: Conclusively comparing naive with antigen-experienced cells was impossible with unsorted PBMCs. Strong correlation existed between TCR beta diversity and naive T cell percentage. Age brought a roughly linear fall in TCR beta diversity measured per million T cells.

Combining a sample-barcoded 5' primer with a J-beta primer mix, a second PCR ran for about 7 to 11 cycles. TCRdb re-called the 5' RACE reads through MiXCR, storing one row per CDR3 protein. The sample consists of some 710,000 distinct CDR3 sequences, about half of them appearing once. The CDR3 spans 14 residues. V was trimmed by 1 base and J by 2 bases, leaving 8 bases between them. In germline, CDR1 is MDHEN, CDR2 SYDVKM. Points on this clonotype: Its antigen remains unknown.

The receptor was derived from a man older than 75 in good health. Sequenced: blood. The gene calls are TRBV28 and TRBJ1-2, with a weak D call TRBD1 (6 bases). CDR3 bases: TGTGCCAGCAGTTTATCCGGGGGCAACTATGGCTACACCTTC. It yields the protein CASSLSGGNYGYTF.